A single sample is the source of the 15 T cell receptor beta chains below, sequenced in a study of cytomegalovirus exposure and HLA in healthy donors. Both 60 Vbeta primers and 13 Jbeta primers went into the PCR. The data were produced by immunoSEQ multiplex PCR, yet TCRdb's version contains in-frame clones alone and is incomplete. This sample has approximately 180,000 clones; more than 9.5% occur once, and the top ten carry 7.8%. Input material: PBMCs. Receptor source: a man aged 50-60 years in good health and CMV-seropositive.

The chain links TRBV7-2 to TRBJ2-2; the match to TRBD2 covers 8 bases. The ends lost 1 base at V and 0 bases at J; junction bases unmatched: 1. CDR1 and CDR2 (germline): SGHTA, FQGNSA. The CDR3 has 16 residues. DNA for the CDR3: TGTGCCAGCAGCTTAGTAGCGGGGCCGAACACCGGGGAGCTGTTTTTT. It codes for CASSLVAGPNTGELFF.

The chain links TRBV10-3 to TRBJ2-1, with D uncertain. V lost 4 bases and J lost 8, with 12 bases in between. The germline V gene has CDR1 ENHRY and CDR2 SYGVKD. CDR3 length: 13 amino acids. CDR3 sequence (DNA): TGTGCCATCAGTGGCGACTCAGAGGATGAGCAGTTCTTC. This codes for CAISGDSEDEQFF.

V usage is TRBV19 and J usage is TRBJ1-5; D gene uncertain. Trimming took off 0 bases at V and 2 bases at J, with 11 bases between the two ends. This CDR3 has 16 residues. Per germline, CDR1 LNHDA and CDR2 SQIVND (reference sequence). CDR3 DNA sequence: TGTGCCAGTAGTATAGACCCCGTGGCGGGCAATCAGCCCCAGCATTTT. This encodes CASSIDPVAGNQPQHF. The variable domain in full, completed from reference TRBV19 and TRBJ1-5, reads DGGITQSPKYLFRKEGQNVTLSCEQNLNHDAMYWYRQDPGQGLRLIYYSQIVNDFQKGDIAEGYSVSREKKESFPLTVTSAQKNPTAFYLCASSIDPVAGNQPQHFGDGTRLSIL.

The rearrangement links TRBV2 to TRBJ2-2, with D maybe TRBD1 (6 bases). Germline values: CDR1 SNHLY, CDR2 FYNNEI. The CDR3 spans 14 residues. Trimming took 4 bases from V and 5 from J, leaving 11 bases between them. CDR3 bases: TGTGCCAGCAGTGTTCAGGGGTGGACCGGGGAGCTGTTTTTT. This codes for CASSVQGWTGELFF.

This clone was counted between two and nine times. The rearrangement links TRBV2 to TRBJ1-1; D uncertain. Looked up from germline, CDR1 is SNHLY and CDR2 is FYNNEI. The CDR3 is 13 amino acids. Trimming stripped 6 bases from V and 1 base from J, with 9 bases between. The CDR3 DNA follows: TGTGCCAGCAGGGACTTTTCGAACACTGAAGCTTTCTTT. Residues: CASRDFSNTEAFF.

The rearrangement uses TRBV30 and TRBJ2-3; 10 bases match TRBD1. The V gene's germline CDR1 is GTSNPN and CDR2 SVGIG (reference sequence). Trimming took 2 bases from V and 4 from J; bases not matched to a gene: 6. The CDR3 runs to 15 residues. The CDR3 DNA sequence: TGTGCCTGGAGTCGACAGGGGGCAAGCTCAGATACGCAGTATTTT. It codes for CAWSRQGASSDTQYF.

This clone was counted a few times. The chain links TRBV25-1 to TRBJ2-5; the match to TRBD2 covers 10 bases. The V segment lost 7 bases and the J segment 5 bases; nucleotides outside the gene matches: 4. This CDR3 spans 13 amino acids. Germline loops: CDR1 MGHDK, CDR2 SYGVNS. The CDR3 DNA reads TGTGCCAGCACCCTAGCGGGGGTTGAGACCCAGTACTTC. This gives the protein CASTLAGVETQYF.

V and J are TRBV6-6 and TRBJ2-3, with no clear D. Per germline, CDR1 MNHNY and CDR2 SVGAGI (reference sequence). V dropped 2 bases and J dropped 4 bases, with 4 bases sitting between them. There are 12 residues in the CDR3. The CDR3 DNA reads TGTGCCAGCAGTTACCGGGCAGATACGCAGTATTTT. Protein: CASSYRADTQYF.

CDR3 sequence: CAITTGQLNTGELFF. CDR3 sequence (DNA): TGTGCCATCACCACGGGACAGCTTAACACCGGGGAGCTGTTTTTT. The chain has TRBV10-3 and TRBJ2-2; 7 bases align to TRBD1. In germline, CDR1 is ENHRY, CDR2 SYGVKD. Trimming took 7 bases from V and 2 from J; bases not matched to a gene: 7. The CDR3 is made up of 15 amino acids.

Concerning this clone: One junction end disagrees with the germline gene, perhaps due to a read error. The chain employs TRBV7-7 and TRBJ2-2, with D perhaps TRBD2 (5 bases). The CDR3 is 15 amino acids. In germline, CDR1 is SSHAT, CDR2 FNYEAQ (reference sequence). CDR3 DNA: TGTGCTAGCAGTTCGACTATTGGGAACACCGGGGAGCTGTTTTTT. Residues: CASSSTIGNTGELFF.

This clone was recorded a few times. The chain couples TRBV6-1 to TRBJ2-7; D unresolved. The V end was cut by 1 base, the J end by 0 bases, with 10 bases between. The CDR3 loop spans 15 amino acids. CDR1 MNHNS and CDR2 SASEGT come from the germline V gene. This CDR3 reads CASSEVLWASYEQYV. In nucleotides, the CDR3 is TGTGCCAGCAGTGAAGTCCTTTGGGCCTCCTACGAGCAGTACGTC.

The chain recombines TRBV30 with TRBJ2-3; the match to TRBD2 covers 8 bases. CDR3 length: 15 residues. The V and J ends lost 3 bases and 2 bases, in that order; junction bases with no gene match: 7. The germline gives CDR1 GTSNPN, CDR2 SVGIG (reference sequence). The DNA for the CDR3 is TGTGCCTGGAGGGGAAATAGCGGGGTCACAGATACGCAGTATTTT. Its translation is CAWRGNSGVTDTQYF.

The rearrangement links TRBV9 to TRBJ1-5; 9 bases line up with TRBD1. The CDR3 is 16 amino acids. The V and J ends lost 4 bases and 0 bases, in that order; junction bases with no gene match: 5. The germline CDR1 and CDR2 sequences are SGDLS and YYNGEE. The CDR3 loop reads CASSLGTGTSNQPQHF. The CDR3 DNA follows: TGTGCCAGCAGCCTCGGGACAGGGACTAGCAATCAGCCCCAGCATTTT.

The chain combines TRBV6-1 with TRBJ2-3, with TRBD2 identical over 8 bases. The CDR3 loop spans 14 amino acids. The V segment lost 10 bases and the J segment 4 bases; nucleotides outside the gene matches: 10. Looked up from germline, CDR1 is MNHNS and CDR2 is SASEGT. The CDR3 DNA reads as TGTGCCATCTCAAGCGGGGGCGGTGCAGATACGCAGTATTTT. Translating gives CAISSGGGADTQYF.

The gene calls are TRBV6-1 and TRBJ1-6; D is unresolved. From germline, CDR1 is MNHNS and CDR2 SASEGT. The CDR3 length is 20 residues. V lost 0 bases, J lost 0 bases, and 18 bases lay in between. DNA for the CDR3: TGTGCCAGCAGTGAAGCGCCCAGTCTCCCAGGTAGCTCCTATAATTCACCCCTCCACTTT. As protein: CASSEAPSLPGSSYNSPLHF.